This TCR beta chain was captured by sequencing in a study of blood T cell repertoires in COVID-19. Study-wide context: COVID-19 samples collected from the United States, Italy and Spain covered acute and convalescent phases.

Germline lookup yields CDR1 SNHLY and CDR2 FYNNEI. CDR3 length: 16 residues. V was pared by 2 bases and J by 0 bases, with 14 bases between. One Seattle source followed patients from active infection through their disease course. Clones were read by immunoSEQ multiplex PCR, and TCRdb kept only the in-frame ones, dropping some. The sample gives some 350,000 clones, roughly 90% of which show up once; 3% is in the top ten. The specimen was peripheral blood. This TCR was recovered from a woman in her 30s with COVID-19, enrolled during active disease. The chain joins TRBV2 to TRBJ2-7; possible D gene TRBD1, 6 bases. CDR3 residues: CASSEFGDIDSYEQYF. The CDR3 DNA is TGTGCCAGCAGTGAATTCGGGGACATCGACTCCTACGAGCAGTACTTC. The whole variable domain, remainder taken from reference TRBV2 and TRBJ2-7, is EPEVTQTPSHQVTQMGQEVILRCVPISNHLYFYWYRQILGQKVEFLVSFYNNEISEKSEIFDDQFSVERPDGSNFTLKIRSTKLEDSAMYFCASSEFGDIDSYEQYFGPGTRLTVT.